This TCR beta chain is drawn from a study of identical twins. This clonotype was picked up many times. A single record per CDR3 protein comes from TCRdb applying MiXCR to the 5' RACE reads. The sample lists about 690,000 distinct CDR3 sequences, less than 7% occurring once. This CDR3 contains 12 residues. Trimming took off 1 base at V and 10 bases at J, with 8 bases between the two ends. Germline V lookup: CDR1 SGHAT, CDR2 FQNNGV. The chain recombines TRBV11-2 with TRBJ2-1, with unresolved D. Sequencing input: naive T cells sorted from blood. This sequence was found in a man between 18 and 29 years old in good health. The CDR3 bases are TGTGCCAGCAGCTTAGTAGAGTGGGAGCAGTTCTTC. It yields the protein CASSLVEWEQFF.